This entry describes one T cell receptor beta chain. The clone's antigen remains unknown. One base away there is no much larger clone; base qualities are not given. Other DNA sequences in the sample encode the same CDR3. The data originate from a study of OX40 agonist ivuxolimab in advanced cancers. With regard to the full study: Ivuxolimab was an agonistic, fully human IgG2 monoclonal antibody directed against OX40 (CD134), a costimulatory receptor. Intravenous ivuxolimab was administered to patients every 2 weeks at six dose levels: 0.01, 0.1, 0.3, 1.5, 3 and 10 mg/kg. Of the approximately 50 dose-escalation patients, hepatocellular carcinoma was present in about 20, melanoma in some 15, renal cell carcinoma in 9 and head and neck cancer in 9. A male proportion of 75% to 85% and a mean age of about 60 years, ranging from about 23 to 90, were recorded for the dose-escalation cohort. Patients were allowed to have had prior anti-PD-1, anti-PD-L1 or anti-CTLA-4 therapy, and about 40% of the dose-escalation patients had been treated with checkpoint inhibitors. Three dose-escalation patients achieved partial responses, one with hepatocellular carcinoma and two with cutaneous melanoma. The purpose of peripheral TCRbeta sequencing was to test whether ivuxolimab changed TCR sequence diversity and led to clonal T-cell expansion. The paper reports the monotherapy dose-escalation portion (N = 52 patients) of the phase I ivuxolimab trial. What the research found in general, with its limitations: Low levels of normalized T-cell clonal expansion were also seen in some patients who did not respond. At doses of 0.1 to 3.0 mg/kg, clonal expansion of both CD4+ and CD8+ blood T cells was observed from baseline to week 6. Antigen specificity was not determined for the clonally expanded peripheral T cells. In partial responders in the 0.1-3.0 mg/kg groups, normalized peripheral clonal expansion was found to be among the lowest, especially among CD8+ T cells. On average, CD8+ T cells showed more expanded clones than CD4+ T cells after ivuxolimab.

V and J lose 2 bases and 2 bases, and a span of 6 bases separates them. Inclusive of the bounding cysteine and phenylalanine, the CDR3 is 13 residues long. Just CDR3 DNA is preserved here, 39 bases in frame from base 1. The germline V gene (reference sequence) gives CDR1 as SGHNT and CDR2 as YYREEE. Genomic DNA was isolated from the sorted cells so that the TCRbeta CDR3 region could be sequenced. TCRbeta CDR3 regions were sequenced using the immunoSEQ Assay. TCRdb limited this immuneACCESS table to in-frame rearrangements with V and J called. A share of clones is missing; checked studies link under half to unresolved V genes, and the rest is unexplained. The sample table contains approximately 70,000 clones; only one count was recorded for around 85% of them. The ten largest clones capture around 0.76% of the sample. The trial excluded patients who had a history of autoimmune disease or were on systemic immunosuppression. Peripheral blood for TCR sequencing was drawn from every dose cohort at baseline, at cycle 4 day 1 and at cycle 7 day 1. Samples came from an open-label, multicenter, first-in-human phase I dose-escalation trial of ivuxolimab. Adults with locally advanced or metastatic melanoma, renal cell, hepatocellular, or head and neck squamous cell carcinoma were enrolled in the trial. Before TCR sequencing, CD4+ and CD8+ T cells were separately sorted from peripheral blood.

The specimen was CD4+ or CD8+ T cells sorted from blood, collected in a trial of the OX40 agonist ivuxolimab. Rearrangement joined TRBV5-4 to TRBJ2-3; no D gene is confidently identified. The receptor comes from an adult with an advanced solid tumor such as melanoma, head and neck, liver or kidney cancer. The CDR3 protein is CASSLASTDTQYF. The DNA reads TGTGCCAGCAGCTTAGCCTCCACAGATACGCAGTATTTT.